This T cell receptor (beta chain) was observed in a study of blood T cell repertoires in COVID-19. About the research overall: Sample material is recorded as cDNA or gDNA derived from T cells, B-cell-depleted T cells, or PBMCs.

TCRdb keeps only in-frame clones here, not all; method: immunoSEQ multiplex PCR. The sample contains around 140,000 clones, 84% of which appear only once. CDR3 size: 13 residues. Germline V gene sequence: CDR1 MNHEY, CDR2 SMNVEV (reference sequence). The ends lost 8 bases at V and 8 bases at J; junction bases unmatched: 10. Sequences were obtained from peripheral blood. The TCR comes from a human donor in a cohort sampled during active COVID-19. The chain recombines TRBV27 with TRBJ2-3; TRBD2 aligns across 7 bases. In nucleotides, the CDR3 is TGTGCCAGCCGGGCCGCCCGGGGGGTTACGCAGTATTTT. Its translation: CASRAARGVTQYF.